Shown below are 8 T cell receptor beta chains from a single sample sequenced in a study of blood T cell repertoires in COVID-19. The protocol was immunoSEQ multiplex PCR, while the TCRdb copy is restricted to in-frame clones and leaves out a portion. This sample has 85,000 to 120,000 clones, with 70% to 90% found just once. Material for sequencing was peripheral blood. These receptors were collected from a man aged 45 to 65 with active COVID-19.

V and J are TRBV5-1 and TRBJ2-4; D might be TRBD1 (5 bases). This CDR3 region has 13 residues. From germline, CDR1 is SGHRS and CDR2 YFSETQ. V was trimmed by 7 bases and J by 5 bases, leaving 13 bases between them. CDR3 nucleotides: TGCGCCAGCCGGCTGGACACGGAAAACATTCAGTACTTC. Residues: CASRLDTENIQYF. The full variable domain, rest sourced from reference TRBV5-1 and TRBJ2-4, is KAGVTQTPRYLIKTRGQQVTLSCSPISGHRSVSWYQQTPGQGLQFLFEYFSETQRNKGNFPGRFSGRQFSNSRSEMNVSTLELGDSALYLCASRLDTENIQYFGAGTRLSVL.

This clone was found a few times. The chain employs TRBV5-6 and TRBJ1-1; D is possibly TRBD1 (6 bases). Looked up from germline, CDR1 is SGHDT and CDR2 is YYEEEE. The CDR3 consists of 15 residues. V lost 2 bases to trimming and J lost 11 bases, with 22 bases between them. CDR3 coding DNA: TGTGCCAGCAGCTTCCAACAGGGCCCAGTGAATAGGGCTTTCTTT. It translates to CASSFQQGPVNRAFF.

This clone was detected only once. V usage is TRBV19 and J usage is TRBJ2-5; TRBD2 matches at 12 bases. Germline CDR1 LNHDA, CDR2 SQIVND (reference sequence). This CDR3 contains 15 residues. V was pared by 2 bases and J by 2 bases, with 0 bases of the junction left unmatched. The CDR3 loop is CASSILAGGQETQYF. The DNA for the CDR3 is TGTGCCAGTAGTATACTAGCGGGGGGGCAAGAGACCCAGTACTTC.

This chain uses TRBV19 with TRBJ2-4; perhaps TRBD2 as D (5 bases). Trimming pared 5 bases from V and 3 bases from J, leaving 17 bases between. This CDR3 comprises 16 residues. In germline, CDR1 is LNHDA, CDR2 SQIVND (reference sequence). For the CDR3, the DNA is TGTGCCAGTAGTGAGGTGGTGAGGGTCGACAAAAACATTCAGTACTTC. It codes for CASSEVVRVDKNIQYF.

This chain links TRBV11-2 with TRBJ1-1, with D possibly TRBD1 on 6 matching bases. The length of the CDR3 is 17 residues. The V gene lost 5 bases and the J gene lost 1 base, with 20 bases spanning the gap. Germline V gene sequence: CDR1 SGHAT, CDR2 FQNNGV. The CDR3 is CASSEGGVFTPNTEAFF. The DNA for the CDR3 is TGTGCCAGCAGCGAAGGGGGAGTCTTTACACCGAACACTGAAGCTTTCTTT.

The chain joins TRBV6-2 or TRBV6-3 to TRBJ2-5, with D uncertain. Looked up from germline, CDR1 is MNHEY and CDR2 is SVGEGT. The CDR3 extends over 12 amino acids. The germline V and J ends were trimmed by 6 bases and 5 bases, with 10 bases remaining between them. The chain's CDR3 is CASSRGWETQYF. In nucleotides, the CDR3 is TGTGCCAGCAGCCGTGGCTGGGAGACCCAGTACTTC.

J is TRBJ1-6 and V is TRBV6-5, with a weak D call TRBD1 (6 bases). The CDR3 totals 16 residues. Deletions cut 0 bases from V and 7 bases from J, with 13 bases between. Per the germline V gene, CDR1 is MNHEY and CDR2 is SVGAGI. The DNA of the CDR3 is TGTGCCAGCAGTTACTCGGACAGTTCCCCCAATTCACCCCTCCACTTT. Translated: CASSYSDSSPNSPLHF.

The chain combines TRBV27 with TRBJ1-1; 12 positions match TRBD1. Germline V gives CDR1 MNHEY, CDR2 SMNVEV (reference sequence). The CDR3 has 17 amino acids. Germline trimming cut 6 bases from V and 2 bases from J; bases unmatched to any gene: 10. The chain's CDR3 is CASSQAGTGGRNTEAFF. The CDR3 DNA follows: TGTGCCAGCAGCCAGGCCGGGACAGGGGGCCGAAACACTGAAGCTTTCTTT.